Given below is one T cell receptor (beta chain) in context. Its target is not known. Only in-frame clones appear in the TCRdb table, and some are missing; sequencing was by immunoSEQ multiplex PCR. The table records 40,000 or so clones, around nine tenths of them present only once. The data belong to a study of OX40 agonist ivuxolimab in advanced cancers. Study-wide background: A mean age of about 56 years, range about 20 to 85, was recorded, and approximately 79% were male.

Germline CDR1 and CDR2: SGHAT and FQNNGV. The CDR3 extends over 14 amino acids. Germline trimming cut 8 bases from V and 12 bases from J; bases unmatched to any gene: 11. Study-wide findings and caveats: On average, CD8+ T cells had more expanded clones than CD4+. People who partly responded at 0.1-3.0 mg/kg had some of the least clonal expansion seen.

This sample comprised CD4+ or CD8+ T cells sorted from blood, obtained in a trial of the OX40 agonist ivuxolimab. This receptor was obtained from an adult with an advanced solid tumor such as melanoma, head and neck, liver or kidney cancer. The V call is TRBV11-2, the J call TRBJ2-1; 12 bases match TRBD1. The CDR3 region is CASDTGQGASGQFF. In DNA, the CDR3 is TGTGCCAGCGATACGGGACAGGGGGCATCTGGGCAGTTCTTC.